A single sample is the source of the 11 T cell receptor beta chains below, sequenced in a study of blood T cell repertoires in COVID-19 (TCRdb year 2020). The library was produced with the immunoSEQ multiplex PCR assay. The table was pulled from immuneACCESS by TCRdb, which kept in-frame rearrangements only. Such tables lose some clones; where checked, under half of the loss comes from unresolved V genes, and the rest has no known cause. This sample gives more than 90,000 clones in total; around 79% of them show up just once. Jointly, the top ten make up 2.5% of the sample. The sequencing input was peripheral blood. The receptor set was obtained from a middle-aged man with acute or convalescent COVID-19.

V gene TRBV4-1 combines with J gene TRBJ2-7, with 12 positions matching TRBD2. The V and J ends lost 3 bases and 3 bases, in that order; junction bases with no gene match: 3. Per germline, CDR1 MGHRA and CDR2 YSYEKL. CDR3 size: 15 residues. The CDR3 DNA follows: TGCGCCAGCAGCCAGGGGACTAGCGGGTACTACGAGCAGTACTTC. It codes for CASSQGTSGYYEQYF.

The CDR3 is CASSLGVLAGQETQYF. Here the CDR3 DNA reads TGTGCCAGCAGCTTGGGGGTACTAGCGGGACAAGAGACCCAGTACTTC. The rearrangement joins TRBV5-6 to TRBJ2-5; 10 nucleotides line up with TRBD2. There are 16 residues in the CDR3. In germline, CDR1 is SGHDT, CDR2 YYEEEE. The J segment lost 2 bases and the V segment lost 0 bases, leaving 4 bases of the junction unmatched.

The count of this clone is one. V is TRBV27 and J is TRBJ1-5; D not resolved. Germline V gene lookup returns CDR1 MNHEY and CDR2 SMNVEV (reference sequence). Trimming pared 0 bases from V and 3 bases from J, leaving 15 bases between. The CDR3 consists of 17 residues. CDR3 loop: CASSLSMAEIFNQPQHF. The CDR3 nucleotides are TGTGCCAGCAGTTTATCGATGGCAGAAATTTTCAATCAGCCCCAGCATTTT.

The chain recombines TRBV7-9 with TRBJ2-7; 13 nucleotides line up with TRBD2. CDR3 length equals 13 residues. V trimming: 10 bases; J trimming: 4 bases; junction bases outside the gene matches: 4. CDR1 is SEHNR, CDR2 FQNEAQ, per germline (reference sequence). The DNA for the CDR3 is TGTGCCACGGGGACTAGCGGGGATTACGAGCAGTACTTC. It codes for CATGTSGDYEQYF.

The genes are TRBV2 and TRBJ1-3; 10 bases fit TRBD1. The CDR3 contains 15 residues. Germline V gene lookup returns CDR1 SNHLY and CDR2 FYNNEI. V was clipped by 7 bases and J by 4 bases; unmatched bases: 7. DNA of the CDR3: TGTGCCAGCATTAGACAGGGGGCGACGGGAAACACCATATATTTT. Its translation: CASIRQGATGNTIYF.

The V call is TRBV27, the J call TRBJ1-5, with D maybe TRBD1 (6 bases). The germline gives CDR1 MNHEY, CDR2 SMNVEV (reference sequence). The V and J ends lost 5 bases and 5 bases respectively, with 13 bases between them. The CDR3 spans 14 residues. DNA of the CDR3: TGTGCCAGCAGTCCCCGGACAGTAGATCAGCCCCAGCATTTT. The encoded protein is CASSPRTVDQPQHF.

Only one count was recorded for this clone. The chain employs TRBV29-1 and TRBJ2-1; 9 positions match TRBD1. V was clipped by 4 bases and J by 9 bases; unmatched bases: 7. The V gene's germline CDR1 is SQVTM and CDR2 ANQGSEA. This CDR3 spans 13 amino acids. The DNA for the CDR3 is TGCAGCGTTGCCGGGACAGGGCGTGTTGAGCAGTTCTTC. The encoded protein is CSVAGTGRVEQFF.

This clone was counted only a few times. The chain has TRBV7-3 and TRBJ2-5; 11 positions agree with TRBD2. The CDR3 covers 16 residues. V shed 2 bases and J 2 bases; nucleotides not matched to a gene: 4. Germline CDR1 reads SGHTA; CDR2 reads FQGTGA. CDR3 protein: CASSLFRTSGQETQYF. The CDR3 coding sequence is TGTGCCAGCAGCTTATTCCGGACTAGCGGGCAAGAGACCCAGTACTTC. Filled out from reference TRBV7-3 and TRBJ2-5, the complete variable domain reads GAGVSQTPSNKVTEKGKYVELRCDPISGHTALYWYRQSLGQGPEFLIYFQGTGAADDSGLPNDRFFAVRPEGSVSTLKIQRTERGDSAVYLCASSLFRTSGQETQYFGPGTRLLVL.

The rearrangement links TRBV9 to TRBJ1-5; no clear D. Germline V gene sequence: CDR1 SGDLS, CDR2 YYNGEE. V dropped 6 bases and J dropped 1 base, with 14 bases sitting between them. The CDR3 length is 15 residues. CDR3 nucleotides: TGTGCCAGCACTCCGGACGGGGTAAGCAATCAGCCCCAGCATTTT. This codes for CASTPDGVSNQPQHF. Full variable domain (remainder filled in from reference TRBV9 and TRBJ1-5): DSGVTQTPKHLITATGQRVTLRCSPRSGDLSVYWYQQSLDQGLQFLIQYYNGEERAKGNILERFSAQQFPDLHSELNLSSLELGDSALYFCASTPDGVSNQPQHFGDGTRLSIL.

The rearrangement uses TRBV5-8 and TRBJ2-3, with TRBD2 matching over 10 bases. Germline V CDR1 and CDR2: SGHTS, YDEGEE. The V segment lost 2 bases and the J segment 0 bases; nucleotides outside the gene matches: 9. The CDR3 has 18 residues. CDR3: CASSFGLAGAHSTDTQYF. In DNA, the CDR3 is TGTGCCAGCAGCTTCGGCCTAGCGGGAGCCCATAGCACAGATACGCAGTATTTT.

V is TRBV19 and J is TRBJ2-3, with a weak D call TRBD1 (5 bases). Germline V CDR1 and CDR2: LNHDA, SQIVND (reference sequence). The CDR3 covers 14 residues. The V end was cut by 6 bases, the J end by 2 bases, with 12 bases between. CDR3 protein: CASSTPGITDTQYF. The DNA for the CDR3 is TGTGCCAGTAGCACCCCAGGGATCACAGATACGCAGTATTTT.